The rows below give T cell receptor beta chains drawn from one sample of a study of early T cells in non-severe SARS-CoV-2 infection. TCRdb processed the 5' RACE reads anew with MiXCR; each CDR3 protein has one entry. This table holds some 53,000 distinct CDR3 sequences, approximately 8% found once. Sequencing was performed on whole blood. The receptors were gathered from an adult who was a healthcare worker with PCR-confirmed SARS-CoV-2 infection or an uninfected control (not recorded which). Both conserved end residues are part of each CDR3. D genes are given only for firm matches. Not every row has a clone size; where given, it reads once, few, many or a size class.

V,size,J,D,CDR3,DNA
TRBV6-6,many,TRBJ1-5,-,CASSSVGPQHF,TGTGCCAGCAGTTCCGTGGGGCCCCAGCATTTT
TRBV6-5,-,TRBJ2-7,-,CASSYGLSYEQYF,TGTGCCAGCAGTTACGGGTTATCCTACGAGCAGTACTTC
TRBV20-1,-,TRBJ2-5,TRBD2,CSASGRAQTQYF,TGCAGTGCTAGCGGGAGGGCACAGACCCAGTACTTC
TRBV14,few,TRBJ1-3,-,CASSQSLANTIYF,TGTGCCAGCAGCCAATCTCTCGCAAACACCATATATTTT
TRBV29-1,-,TRBJ1-3,-,CSVETGSSGNTIYF,TGCAGCGTTGAAACAGGCTCGTCTGGAAACACCATATATTTT
TRBV24-1,few,TRBJ2-7,TRBD2,CATSDALAGGLHEQYF,TGTGCCACCAGTGATGCATTAGCGGGAGGCCTCCACGAGCAGTACTTC
TRBV29-1,few,TRBJ2-2,-,CSGRTNTGELFF,TGCAGCGGACGTACGAACACCGGGGAGCTGTTTTTT
TRBV7-8,many,TRBJ2-3,-,CASSPGHVTDTQYF,TGTGCCAGCAGCCCTGGACACGTCACAGATACGCAGTATTTT
TRBV19,-,TRBJ2-2,TRBD2,CASSMTSGANTGELFF,TGTGCCAGTAGTATGACTAGCGGCGCGAACACCGGGGAGCTGTTTTTT
TRBV7-3,-,TRBJ2-1,-,CASSLMWTSGYNEQFF,TGTGCCAGCAGCTTAATGTGGACATCGGGGTACAATGAGCAGTTCTTC
TRBV7-9,-,TRBJ2-7,-,CASSLDAGNEQYF,TGTGCCAGCAGCTTAGACGCAGGGAACGAGCAGTACTTC
TRBV5-1,many,TRBJ2-7,-,CASSFTGYSYEQYF,TGCGCCAGCAGCTTCACAGGGTACTCCTACGAGCAGTACTTC
TRBV7-3,many,TRBJ2-1,-,CASSSGYTDEQFF,TGTGCCAGCAGCTCCGGCTACACGGATGAGCAGTTCTTC
TRBV9,many,TRBJ2-6,TRBD1,CASDDRDDSGANVLTF,TGTGCCAGCGACGACAGGGACGACTCTGGGGCCAACGTCCTGACTTTC
TRBV20-1,few,TRBJ2-7,-,CSARDSQAYEQYF,TGCAGTGCTAGAGACAGTCAGGCCTACGAGCAGTACTTC
TRBV6-6,many,TRBJ2-7,-,CASSYSSWQGRSYEQYF,TGTGCCAGCAGTTACTCCTCTTGGCAGGGTCGGTCCTACGAGCAGTACTTC
TRBV7-8,few,TRBJ1-1,-,CASSWDGLGNTEAFF,TGTGCCAGCAGCTGGGACGGACTCGGGAACACTGAAGCTTTCTTT
TRBV10-3,many,TRBJ2-7,TRBD2,CAISKLAGDTYEQYF,TGTGCCATCAGTAAACTAGCGGGCGATACCTACGAGCAGTACTTC
TRBV7-9,once,TRBJ2-5,TRBD1,CASRPTGGGETQYF,TGTGCCAGCAGGCCTACAGGGGGCGGAGAGACCCAGTACTTC